This TCR delta chain derives from a study of Vδ1+ human thymocytes. With respect to this clone: Its antigen remains unknown.

Study results and caveats: Highly polyclonal TRG and TRD repertoires with Gaussian CDR3 length distributions appeared in thymus. Unlike peripheral blood Vdelta1+ controls, thymic delta-chain sequences included around 21% Vdelta2 and few Vdelta3. Bulk data may be misread because of unexpected Vdelta2 sequences.

This CDR3 comprises 24 residues. V was shortened by 5 bases and J by 2 bases, with 42 bases between the two germline ends. The germline CDR1 and CDR2 sequences are TSWWSYY and QGS. Thymocytes were sorted as CD3+ TCRVdelta1+ TCRVdelta2- after alphabeta T cell depletion. Between roughly 96% and 99.6% of sorted thymocytes were Vdelta1+. The template was reverse-transcribed extracted RNA. Pooled V-gene forward primers with one constant-region reverse primer generated the CDR3 amplicons by multiplex PCR. TCRdb re-called the multiplex PCR reads with CATT. There are 45,000 to 60,000 delta-chain clones in the sample; about 15% occur only once, and about 0.35% lies in the top ten.

The TCR comes from a girl less than two years old who had congenital heart surgery. Sample: Vdelta1+ gamma-delta thymocytes from the thymus. The subset is: FACS-sorted CD3+ TCRalphabeta- TCRVdelta1+ TCRVdelta2- thymocytes. The chain combines TRDV1 with TRDJ1; maybe TRDD3 (8 bases). CDR3 sequence: CALGFPTAQDDRTGDTASTDKLIF. The CDR3 DNA is TGTGCTCTTGGGTTTCCTACGGCCCAGGATGACCGTACTGGGGATACAGCCTCAACCGATAAACTCATCTTT.